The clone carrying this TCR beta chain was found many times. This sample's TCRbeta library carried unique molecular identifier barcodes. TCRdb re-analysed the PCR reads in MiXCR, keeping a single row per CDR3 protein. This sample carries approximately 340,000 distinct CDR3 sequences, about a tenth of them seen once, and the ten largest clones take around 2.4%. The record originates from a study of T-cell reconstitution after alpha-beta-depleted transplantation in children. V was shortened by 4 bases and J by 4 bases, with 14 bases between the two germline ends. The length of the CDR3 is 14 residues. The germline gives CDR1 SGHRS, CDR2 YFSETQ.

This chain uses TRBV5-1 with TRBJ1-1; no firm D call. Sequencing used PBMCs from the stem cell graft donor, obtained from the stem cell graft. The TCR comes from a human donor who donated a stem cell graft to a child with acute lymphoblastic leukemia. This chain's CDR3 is CASSLTIGGTEAFF. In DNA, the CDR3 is TGCGCCAGCAGCCTGACTATTGGAGGCACTGAAGCTTTCTTT.